This entry is about one T cell receptor beta chain. Its specificity is not known. This record comes from a study of identical twins. Study-wide findings and caveats: It was out-of-frame TCR alpha sharing in monozygotic twins that models underestimated. The abundant beta clonotypes from cord blood had fewer insertions, and memory repertoires had none of this.

There are 13 residues in the CDR3. Germline CDR1 and CDR2: MNHEY and SMNVEV (reference sequence). V was pared by 7 bases and J by 1 base, with 11 bases between. A universal primer binding site was introduced by template switching. The final cDNA contained unique molecular identifiers. TCRdb independently ran MiXCR on the 5' RACE reads; one entry per CDR3 protein. This sample has 350,000 or so distinct CDR3 sequences; about 12% occur once, and the top ten carry 7.2%. The sample was also reused in another study, on yellow fever vaccine responses in identical twins.

Material: CD8+ T cells sorted from blood. The rearrangement links TRBV27 to TRBJ2-7; weak D call: TRBD2 (6 bases). The receptor was derived from a woman under 30 in good health. The CDR3 loop reads CASKNRGSYEQYV. The CDR3 coding sequence is TGTGCCAGCAAAAACCGGGGGTCCTACGAGCAGTACGTC.